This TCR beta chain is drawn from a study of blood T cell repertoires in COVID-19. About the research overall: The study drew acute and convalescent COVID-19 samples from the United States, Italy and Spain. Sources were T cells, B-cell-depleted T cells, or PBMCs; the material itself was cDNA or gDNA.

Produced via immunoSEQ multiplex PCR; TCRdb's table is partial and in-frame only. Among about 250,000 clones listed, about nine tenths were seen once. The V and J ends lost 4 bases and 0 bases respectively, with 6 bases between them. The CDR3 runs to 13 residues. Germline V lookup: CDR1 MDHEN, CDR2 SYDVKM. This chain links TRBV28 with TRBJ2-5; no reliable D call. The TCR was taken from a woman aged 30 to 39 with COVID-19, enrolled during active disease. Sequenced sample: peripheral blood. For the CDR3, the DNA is TGTGCCAGCAGTTCCCCAGACCAAGAGACCCAGTACTTC. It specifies CASSSPDQETQYF.